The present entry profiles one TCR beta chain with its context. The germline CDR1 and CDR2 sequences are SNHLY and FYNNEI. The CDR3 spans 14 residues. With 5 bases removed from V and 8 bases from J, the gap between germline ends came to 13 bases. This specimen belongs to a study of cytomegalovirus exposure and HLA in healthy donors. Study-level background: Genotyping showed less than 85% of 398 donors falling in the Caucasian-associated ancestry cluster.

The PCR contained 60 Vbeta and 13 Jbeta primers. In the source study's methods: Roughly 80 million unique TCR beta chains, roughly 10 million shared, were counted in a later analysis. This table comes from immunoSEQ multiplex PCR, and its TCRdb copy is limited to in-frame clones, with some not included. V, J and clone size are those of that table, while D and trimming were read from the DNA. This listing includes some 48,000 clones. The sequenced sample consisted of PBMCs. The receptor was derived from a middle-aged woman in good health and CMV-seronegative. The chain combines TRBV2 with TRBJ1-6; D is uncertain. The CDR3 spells CASSPAYQDSPLHF. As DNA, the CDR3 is TGTGCCAGCAGTCCGGCTTACCAGGATTCACCCCTCCACTTT.